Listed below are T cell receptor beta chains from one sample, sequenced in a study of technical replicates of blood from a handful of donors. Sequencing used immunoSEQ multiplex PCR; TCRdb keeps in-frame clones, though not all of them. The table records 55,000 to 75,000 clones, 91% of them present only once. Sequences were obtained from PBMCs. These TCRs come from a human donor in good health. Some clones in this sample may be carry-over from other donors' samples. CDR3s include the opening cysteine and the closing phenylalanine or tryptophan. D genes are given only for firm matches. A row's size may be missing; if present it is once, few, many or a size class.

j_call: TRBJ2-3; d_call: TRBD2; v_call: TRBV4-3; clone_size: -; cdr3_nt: TGCGCCAGCAGCGAAGGGACTAGCGGGGGGGCCCGCACAGATACGCAGTATTTT; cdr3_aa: CASSEGTSGGARTDTQYF
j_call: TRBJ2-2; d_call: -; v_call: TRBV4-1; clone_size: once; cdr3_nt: TGCGCCAGCAGCCAAGATCTGGGGCCCCCTACACCTTTGCCCCATTACACCGGGGAGCTGTTTTTT; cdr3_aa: CASSQDLGPPTPLPHYTGELFF
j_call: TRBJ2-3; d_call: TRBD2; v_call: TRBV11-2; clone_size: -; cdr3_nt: TGTGCCAGCACCCTAGCGGGGGGGGGCCCCACAGATACGCAGTATTTT; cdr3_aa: CASTLAGGGPTDTQYF
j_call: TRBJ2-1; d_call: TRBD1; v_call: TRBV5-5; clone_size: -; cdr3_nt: TGTGCCAGCAGCCAACAGGGGATTGTCTACAATGAGCAGTTCTTC; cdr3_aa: CASSQQGIVYNEQFF
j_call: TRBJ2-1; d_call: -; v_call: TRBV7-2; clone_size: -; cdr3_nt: TGTGCCAGCAGCCCCGGGACACTTTCCTACAATGAGCAGTTCTTC; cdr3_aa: CASSPGTLSYNEQFF
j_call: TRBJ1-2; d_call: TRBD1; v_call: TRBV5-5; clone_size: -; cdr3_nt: TGTGCCAGCAGCTTACAGGGGACTAACTATGGCTACACCTTC; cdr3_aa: CASSLQGTNYGYTF
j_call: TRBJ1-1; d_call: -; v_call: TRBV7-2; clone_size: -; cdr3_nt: TGTGCCAGCAGCTCCCAGTCTCCAGGGGACACTGAAGCTTTCTTT; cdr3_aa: CASSSQSPGDTEAFF
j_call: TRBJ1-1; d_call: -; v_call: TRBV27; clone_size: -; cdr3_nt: TGTGCCAGCAGTTTAAATAACAGGTTGAACACTGAAGCTTTCTTT; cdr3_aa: CASSLNNRLNTEAFF
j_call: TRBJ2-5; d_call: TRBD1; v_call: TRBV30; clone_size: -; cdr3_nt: TGTGCCTGGAGTTGGGGACAGAGCCAAGAGACCCAGTACTTC; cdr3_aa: CAWSWGQSQETQYF
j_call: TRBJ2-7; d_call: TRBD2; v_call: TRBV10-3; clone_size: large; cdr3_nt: TGTGCCATCAATGGGGGAGGGAAGGTCGGTTTGCGGGTAACCTACGAGCAGTACTTC; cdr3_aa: CAINGGGKVGLRVTYEQYF
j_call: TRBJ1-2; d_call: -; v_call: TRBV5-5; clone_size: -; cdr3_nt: TGTGCCAGCAGCTTGGTGGCAACAGGGCACTATGGCTACACCTTC; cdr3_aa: CASSLVATGHYGYTF
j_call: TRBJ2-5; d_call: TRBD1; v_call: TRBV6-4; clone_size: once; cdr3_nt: TGTGCCAGATTGGGACAGGGGCGCTCGAACCAAGAGACCCAGTACTTC; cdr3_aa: CARLGQGRSNQETQYF
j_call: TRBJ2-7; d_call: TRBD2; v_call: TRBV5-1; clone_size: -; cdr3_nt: TGCGCCAGCAGCTTGGCCGCGGGGACTAGCGGTTACGAGCAGTACTTC; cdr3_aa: CASSLAAGTSGYEQYF
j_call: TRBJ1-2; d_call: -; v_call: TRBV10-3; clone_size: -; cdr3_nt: TGTGCCATCAGTGAGTCTCCAGCAATTACAGCTAACTATGGCTACACCTTC; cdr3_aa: CAISESPAITANYGYTF
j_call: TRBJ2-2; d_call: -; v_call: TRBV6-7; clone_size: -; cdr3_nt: TGTGCCAGCAGTAGACCGGCGACACGGAACACCGGGGAGCTGTTTTTT; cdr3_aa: CASSRPATRNTGELFF
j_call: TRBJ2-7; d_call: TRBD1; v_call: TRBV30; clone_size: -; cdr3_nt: TGTGCCTGGGGGAAGGGACAGGGGGCGTCGCAGTACTTC; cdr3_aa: CAWGKGQGASQYF
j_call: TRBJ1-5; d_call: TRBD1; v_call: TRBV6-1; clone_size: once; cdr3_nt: TGTGCCAGCAGCTTACAGGGGTGGGATCAGCCCCAGCATTTT; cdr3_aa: CASSLQGWDQPQHF
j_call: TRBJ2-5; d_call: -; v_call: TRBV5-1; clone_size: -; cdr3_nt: TGCGCCAGCAGCTTGCAGGTTGGGACCCAGTACTTC; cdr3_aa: CASSLQVGTQYF
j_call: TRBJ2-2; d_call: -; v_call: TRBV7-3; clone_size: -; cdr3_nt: TGTGCCAGCAGCTTATTAGGGACAAAGAACACCGGGGAGCTGTTTTTT; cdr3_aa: CASSLLGTKNTGELFF
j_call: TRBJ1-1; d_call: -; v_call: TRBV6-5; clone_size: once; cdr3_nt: TGTGCCAGCAGTTCGATGACTTTCATGAACACTGAAGCTTTCTTT; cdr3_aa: CASSSMTFMNTEAFF
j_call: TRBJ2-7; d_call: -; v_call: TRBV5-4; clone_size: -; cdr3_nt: TGTGCCAGCAGCCCGTGGGTAGCCGCTAGCTCCTACGAGCAGTACTTC; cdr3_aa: CASSPWVAASSYEQYF
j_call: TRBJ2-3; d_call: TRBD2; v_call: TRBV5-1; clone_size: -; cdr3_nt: TGCGCCAGCAGGGGTAGCGGGGGGAAAGTCACAGATACGCAGTATTTT; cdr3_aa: CASRGSGGKVTDTQYF
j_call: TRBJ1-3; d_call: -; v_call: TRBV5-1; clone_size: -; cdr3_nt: TGCGCCAGCAGCTTGGCCGGCTCTGGAAACACCATATATTTT; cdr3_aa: CASSLAGSGNTIYF
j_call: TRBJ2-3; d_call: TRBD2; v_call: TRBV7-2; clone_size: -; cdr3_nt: TGTGCCAGCAGCTTAAGCGCTGGCGGGGGGAGCACAGATACGCAGTATTTT; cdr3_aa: CASSLSAGGGSTDTQYF
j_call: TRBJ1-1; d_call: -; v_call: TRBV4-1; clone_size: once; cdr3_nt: TGCGCCAGCAGCCAAGAGGCAGGAGGTACTGAAGCTTTCTTT; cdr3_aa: CASSQEAGGTEAFF